This TCR beta chain was recorded in a study of blood T cell repertoires in COVID-19. The wider study: Donors in the United States, Italy and Spain gave samples during acute or convalescent COVID-19. In each case, the material was cDNA or gDNA derived from T cells, B-cell-depleted T cells, or PBMCs.

While infection was still active, Seattle patients were enrolled and then followed longitudinally. V lost 0 bases and J lost 1; bases outside the gene matches: 8. The CDR3 length is 19 residues. Per germline, CDR1 SGHRS and CDR2 YFSETQ. Original methodology: Nucleated cell number was recorded as an estimate derived from reference gene primer amplification. Assay used: immunoSEQ multiplex PCR; TCRdb lists only in-frame clones, some missing. Clone size and the V and J calls come from that table; the DNA yielded D and trimming. The sample lists hundreds of thousands of clones, roughly 88% occurring once.

Sequenced material: peripheral blood. The V and J genes are TRBV5-1 and TRBJ2-1; 12 nucleotides line up with TRBD2. The source of this sequence is a young woman with COVID-19, enrolled during active disease. The DNA for the CDR3 is TGCGCCAGCAGCTTGGCCCTAAGTCTAGCGGGGGGGTCCTACAATGAGCAGTTCTTC. Translating it yields CASSLALSLAGGSYNEQFF.